Listed below are T cell receptor beta chains from one sample, sequenced in a study of blood T cell repertoires in COVID-19. Using immunoSEQ multiplex PCR, the repertoire was profiled, and TCRdb retains in-frame clones only, with some absent. The repertoire holds around 140,000 clones, with 86% as singletons. Input material: peripheral blood. These receptors were taken from a woman aged 55-75 years with acute or convalescent COVID-19. Both conserved end residues are part of each CDR3. The D gene is left open where the match is weak. Clone size is shown for a subset of rows, as once, few, many or a class of expanded clone.

>TRBD1|once|TRBV11-2|TRBJ2-1
TGTGCCAGCAGCGTGGACAGGTGGGGCAATGAGCAGTTCTTC
CASSVDRWGNEQFF
>TRBD1|few|TRBV19|TRBJ1-5
TGTGCCAGTAGTGGAGGGACAGTTAGCAATCAGCCCCAGCATTTT
CASSGGTVSNQPQHF
>TRBD1|.|TRBV10-2|TRBJ2-2
TGCGCCAGCGCTGGGACAGGGGGCATGCCGAGGCCGCTGTTTTTT
CASAGTGGMPRPLFF
>TRBD1|.|TRBV5-4|TRBJ2-3
TGTGCCAGCACACCTACGGACAGGCGAAGCACAGATACGCAGTATTTT
CASTPTDRRSTDTQYF
>TRBD2|once|TRBV3-1/TRBV3-2|TRBJ2-3
TGTGCCAGCAGTCAAACCTTACTAGCGGGGGGATACACAGATACGCAGTATTTT
CASSQTLLAGGYTDTQYF
>TRBD1|.|TRBV29-1|TRBJ1-1
TGCAGCGCACGGACAGGCATGAACACTGAAGCTTTCTTT
CSARTGMNTEAFF
>TRBD1|.|TRBV6-6|TRBJ1-1
TGTGCCAGCTCTTACTCCGGGACAGGGAACACTGAAGCTTTCTTT
CASSYSGTGNTEAFF
>TRBD1|.|TRBV9|TRBJ2-7
TGTGCCAGCAGCGTAGGGGCCGGGACAGGGCCCTCCTACGAGCAGTACTTC
CASSVGAGTGPSYEQYF
>TRBD1|.|TRBV6-5|TRBJ2-3
TGTGCCAGCAGGCACAGGGGTCCTAGCACAGATACGCAGTATTTT
CASRHRGPSTDTQYF
>.|.|TRBV6-1|TRBJ1-2
TGTGCCAGCAGTGAAGTAGCTGAGAGCTATGGCTACACCTTC
CASSEVAESYGYTF
>TRBD1|.|TRBV5-4|TRBJ1-2
TGTGCCAGCAGCTACACAGGGGAGTATGGCTACACCTTC
CASSYTGEYGYTF
>.|.|TRBV10-3|TRBJ2-7
TGTGCCATCAGTGAGTCGGGGCGTCAGGGTGGCGAGCAGTACTTC
CAISESGRQGGEQYF
>TRBD1|.|TRBV11-3|TRBJ1-1
TGTGCCAGCAGCTCGCGGGACAGCATGAACACTGAAGCTTTCTTT
CASSSRDSMNTEAFF
>TRBD1|few|TRBV5-6|TRBJ1-5
TGTGCCAGCAGCCTTCGGGACAGGGAGCAAGTGACCCAGCATTTT
CASSLRDREQVTQHF
>.|.|TRBV9|TRBJ2-2
TGTGCCAGCAGCGGACAGCTATTCCTCCCCGGGGAGCTGTTTTTT
CASSGQLFLPGELFF
>.|.|TRBV27|TRBJ2-7
TGTGCCAGCAGTTCTGGGATACAGGGTTGGGGCGAGCAGTACTTC
CASSSGIQGWGEQYF
>TRBD1|.|TRBV5-6|TRBJ2-2
TGTGCCAGCAGCTTGGCGTTAGGACAGGTGAACACCGGGGAGCTGTTTTTT
CASSLALGQVNTGELFF
>.|few|TRBV6-5|TRBJ1-3
TGTGCCAGCAGTTACTCCAGACAAACTGGAAACACCATATATTTT
CASSYSRQTGNTIYF
>TRBD1|once|TRBV7-9|TRBJ2-7
TGTGCCAGCAGCCTCGGACAGGGCTTAATCACCTACGAGCAGTACTTC
CASSLGQGLITYEQYF
>.|once|TRBV9|TRBJ1-5
TGTGCCAGCAGCCTCTCAGGGGATAGCAATCAGCCCCAGCATTTT
CASSLSGDSNQPQHF
>TRBD1|few|TRBV30|TRBJ1-6
TGTGCCTGGAGCCACGGGACAGGGGTTTATTCGGGCTCCGTGCGTTCACCCCTCCACTTT
CAWSHGTGVYSGSVRSPLHF
>.|.|TRBV20-1|TRBJ1-1
TGCAGTGCTAGACGGGGGTCTGAAGCTTTCTTT
CSARRGSEAFF
>.|.|TRBV4-1|TRBJ2-1
TGCGCCAGCAGCTACGAGGATCCTGCTAGCTCCTACAATGAGCAGTTCTTC
CASSYEDPASSYNEQFF
>.|few|TRBV28|TRBJ2-7
TGTGCCAGCAGTGAACAGGGTTTTTGGAACGAGCAGTACTTC
CASSEQGFWNEQYF
>.|.|TRBV3-1/TRBV3-2|TRBJ2-7
TGTGCCAGCAGCCAAGATCCCCACAGGGCCTGGGACGAGCAGTACTTC
CASSQDPHRAWDEQYF
>.|.|TRBV4-3|TRBJ2-1
TGCGCCAGCAGCCAAGATCAGGGCAATGAGCAGTTCTTC
CASSQDQGNEQFF
>.|.|TRBV28|TRBJ2-5
TGTGCCAGCAGACAGGGTGCTACTAAGACCCAGTACTTC
CASRQGATKTQYF
>TRBD1|.|TRBV24-1|TRBJ2-2
TGTGCCACCAGCGGACAGGGGTGGGACCCCGGGGAGCTGTTTTTT
CATSGQGWDPGELFF